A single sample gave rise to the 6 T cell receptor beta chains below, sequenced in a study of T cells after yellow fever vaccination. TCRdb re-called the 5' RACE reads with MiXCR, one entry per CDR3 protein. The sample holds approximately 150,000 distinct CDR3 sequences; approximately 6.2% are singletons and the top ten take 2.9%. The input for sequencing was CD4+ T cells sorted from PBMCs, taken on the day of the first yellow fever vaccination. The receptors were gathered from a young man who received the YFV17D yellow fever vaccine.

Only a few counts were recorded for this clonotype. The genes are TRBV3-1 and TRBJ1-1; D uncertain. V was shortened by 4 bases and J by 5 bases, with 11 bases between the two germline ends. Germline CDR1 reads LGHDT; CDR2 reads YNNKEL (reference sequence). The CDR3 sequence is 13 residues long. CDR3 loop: CASSREVGTEAFF. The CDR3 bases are TGTGCCAGCAGCCGAGAAGTCGGGACTGAAGCTTTCTTT. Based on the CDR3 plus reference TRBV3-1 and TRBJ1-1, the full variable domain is DTAVSQTPKYLVTQMGNDKSIKCEQNLGHDTMYWYKQDSKKFLKIMFSYNNKELIINETVPNRFSPKSPDKAHLNLHINSLELGDSAVYFCASSREVGTEAFFGQGTRLTVV.

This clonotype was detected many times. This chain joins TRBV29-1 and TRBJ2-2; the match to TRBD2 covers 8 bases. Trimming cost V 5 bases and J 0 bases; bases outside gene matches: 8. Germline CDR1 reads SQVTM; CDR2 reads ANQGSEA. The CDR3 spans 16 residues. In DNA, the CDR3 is TGCAGCGTTCCTACGACTAGCGCTACGAACACCGGGGAGCTGTTTTTT. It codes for CSVPTTSATNTGELFF.

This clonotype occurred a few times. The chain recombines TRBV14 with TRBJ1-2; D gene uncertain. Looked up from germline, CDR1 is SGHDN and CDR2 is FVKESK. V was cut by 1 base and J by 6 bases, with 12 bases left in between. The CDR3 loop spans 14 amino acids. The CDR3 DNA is TGTGCCAGCAGCCAAGTCTCATTCGGAAATGGCTACACCTTC. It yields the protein CASSQVSFGNGYTF.

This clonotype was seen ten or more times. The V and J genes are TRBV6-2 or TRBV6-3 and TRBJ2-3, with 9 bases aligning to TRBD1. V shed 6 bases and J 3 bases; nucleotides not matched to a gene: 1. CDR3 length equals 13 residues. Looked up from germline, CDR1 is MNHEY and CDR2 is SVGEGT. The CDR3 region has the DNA TGTGCCAGCAGGGGACAGGGAACAGATACGCAGTATTTT. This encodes CASRGQGTDTQYF.

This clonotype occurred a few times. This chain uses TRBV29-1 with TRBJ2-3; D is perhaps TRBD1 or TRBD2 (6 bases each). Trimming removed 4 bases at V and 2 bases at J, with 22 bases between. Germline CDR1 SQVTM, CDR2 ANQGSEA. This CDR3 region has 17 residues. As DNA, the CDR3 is TGCAGCGTTGGGGGAGGATCGGGACAAACCACCACAGATACGCAGTATTTT. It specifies CSVGGGSGQTTTDTQYF.

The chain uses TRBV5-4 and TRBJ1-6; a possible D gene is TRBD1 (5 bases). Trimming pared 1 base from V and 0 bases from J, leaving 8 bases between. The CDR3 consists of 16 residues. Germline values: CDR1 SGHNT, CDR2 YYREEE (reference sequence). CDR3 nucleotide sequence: TGTGCCAGCAGCTTGAACGGGGGCTCCTATAATTCACCCCTCCACTTT. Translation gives CASSLNGGSYNSPLHF.